These 25 T cell receptor beta chains originate from one sample sequenced in a study of siplizumab effects on memory and regulatory T cells. Coculturing was carried out on the mixed lymphocyte reaction cells. It lasted about 6 days and was done at 37°C. Measured with immunoSEQ multiplex PCR; TCRdb has only the in-frame clones, and not every one. Seen here are 15,000 to 25,000 clones, about 40% observed once, and the top ten hold 5.5% to 7%. What these receptors recognize is not known. Sequences were obtained from CFSE-low (dividing) CD4+ T cells sorted from an allogeneic mixed lymphocyte reaction. All receptors derive from a human donor in good health; the cells came from an allogeneic mixed lymphocyte reaction. Some clones in this sample may be carry-over from other donors' samples.

This clone counts as medium-sized. V gene TRBV6-4 combines with J gene TRBJ2-1; 10 positions agree with TRBD2. This CDR3 spans 18 amino acids. Germline CDR1 reads MRHNA; CDR2 reads SNTAGT. Trimming took 6 bases from V and 0 from J; bases not matched to a gene: 11. In DNA form, the CDR3 reads TGTGCCAGCAGCAGGGCCACTAGCGGGAACCCCTCCTACAATGAGCAGTTCTTC. Translated, it gives CASSRATSGNPSYNEQFF.

About this clone: An end of the junction does not agree with germline; a read error may underlie this. The chain carries TRBV28 and TRBJ2-1; D uncertain. The CDR3 is made up of 12 amino acids. Per the germline V gene, CDR1 is MDHEN and CDR2 is SYDVKM. The CDR3 bases are TGTGCCAGCAGTTTAAGGGTCTCCGGCACGATCTTC. It yields the protein CASSLRVSGTIF.

The chain carries TRBV27 and TRBJ2-3; 7 bases map to TRBD1. Germline CDR1 is MNHEY and CDR2 is SMNVEV (reference sequence). The V and J ends lost 10 bases and 5 bases, in that order; junction bases with no gene match: 12. The CDR3 covers 14 residues. CDR3 nucleotide sequence: TGTGCCACCTCCCCCAGGGGGTGGGTAGATACGCAGTATTTT. It codes for CATSPRGWVDTQYF.

This clone was counted between two and nine times. The V and J genes are TRBV5-1 and TRBJ2-7; TRBD2 is a possible D gene (6 bases). Trimming left V 0 bases short and J 3 bases short, with 13 bases between. The CDR3 totals 15 residues. CDR1 and CDR2 (germline): SGHRS, YFSETQ. The CDR3 spells CASSLGSGRVYEQYF. The CDR3 bases are TGCGCCAGCAGCTTGGGCAGCGGGCGCGTCTACGAGCAGTACTTC.

This clone was seen a few times. The V gene is TRBV5-8, the J gene TRBJ1-1; D is perhaps TRBD1 (5 bases). The CDR3 is 14 residues long. Germline loops: CDR1 SGHTS, CDR2 YDEGEE. Between the trimmed V and J ends, which lost 5 bases and 0 bases, there was a span of 11 bases. The CDR3 here is CASRPGWMNTEAFF. CDR3 DNA sequence: TGTGCCAGCAGGCCAGGGTGGATGAACACTGAAGCTTTCTTT.

This clone appeared once. The chain carries TRBV4-1 and TRBJ1-4, with D possibly TRBD1 on 6 matching bases. V was shortened by 2 bases and J by 6 bases, with 19 bases between the two germline ends. CDR1 and CDR2 (germline): MGHRA, YSYEKL. This CDR3 has 17 residues. The CDR3 DNA reads TGCGCCAGCAGCCAAATGTCCTTCGTGGGGGCGCATGAAAAACTGTTTTTT. Protein: CASSQMSFVGAHEKLFF.

The rearrangement joins TRBV9 to TRBJ2-5, with a tentative D call TRBD2 (5 bases). From germline, CDR1 is SGDLS and CDR2 YYNGEE. V lost 2 bases to trimming and J lost 4 bases, with 15 bases between them. The CDR3 is made up of 15 amino acids. The DNA of the CDR3 is TGTGCCAGCAGCGTTTTATTCGGGGTTGGAGAGACCCAGTACTTC. Residues: CASSVLFGVGETQYF.

This chain links TRBV15 with TRBJ2-7; D remains ambiguous. The CDR3 is made up of 13 amino acids. V shed 2 bases and J shed 2 bases, with 7 bases lying between them. CDR1 is LNHNV, CDR2 YYDKDF, per germline (reference sequence). CDR3 sequence: CATSRQRAYEQYF. In DNA form, the CDR3 reads TGTGCCACCAGCAGACAACGAGCCTACGAGCAGTACTTC.

This clone is medium-sized within its sample. The chain joins TRBV7-3 to TRBJ2-1; D is perhaps TRBD2 (5 bases). CDR1 and CDR2 from the germline V gene are SGHTA and FQGTGA. The ends were cut back, 4 bases at V and 4 bases at J, with 14 bases in the middle. CDR3 length equals 15 residues. Here the CDR3 reads CASSYKLGGYNEQFF. CDR3 in DNA: TGTGCCAGCAGCTATAAACTAGGCGGGTACAATGAGCAGTTCTTC.

The genes are TRBV9 and TRBJ2-2; possible D gene TRBD2, 5 bases. CDR1 SGDLS and CDR2 YYNGEE come from the germline V gene. The CDR3 runs 16 residues. The germline V and J ends were trimmed by 0 bases and 0 bases, with 9 bases remaining between them. The CDR3 bases are TGTGCCAGCAGCGTAGGAGGGCTCACGAACACCGGGGAGCTGTTTTTT. Translated, it gives CASSVGGLTNTGELFF.

Relative to its sample, this clone is medium-sized. V gene TRBV18 combines with J gene TRBJ1-6; D is unresolved. The CDR3 runs 15 residues. V lost 1 base to trimming and J lost 7 bases, with 11 bases between them. Per the germline V gene, CDR1 is KGHSH and CDR2 is LQKENI. The CDR3 sequence: CASSPRVGYNSPLHF. CDR3 DNA: TGTGCCAGCTCACCACGGGTGGGGTACAATTCACCCCTCCACTTT.

This chain links TRBV20-1 with TRBJ2-7; TRBD2 might be the D (5 bases). Germline assignment: CDR1 DFQATT and CDR2 SNEGSKA (reference sequence). Trimming took 3 bases from V and 13 from J, leaving 16 bases between them. CDR3 length: 11 amino acids. CDR3 nucleotide sequence: TGCAGTGCTAGGGGCCCCCTAGGACTCTACTTC. Encoded protein: CSARGPLGLYF.

Turning to this clone: Distinct nucleotide sequences in the sample also encode this CDR3. The chain employs TRBV19 and TRBJ2-1; D remains ambiguous. The V end was cut by 6 bases, the J end by 7 bases, with 7 bases between. The CDR3 sequence is 11 residues long. In germline, CDR1 is LNHDA, CDR2 SQIVND (reference sequence). In DNA form, the CDR3 reads TGTGCCAGTAGCATGAGGAATGAGCAGTTCTTC. Its protein is CASSMRNEQFF.

This chain joins TRBV27 and TRBJ2-5; maybe TRBD2 (5 bases). V shed 5 bases and J shed 6 bases, with 19 bases lying between them. This CDR3 has 15 amino acids. The germline gives CDR1 MNHEY, CDR2 SMNVEV (reference sequence). The CDR3 DNA reads as TGTGCCAGCAGTCACTTATTCGGGGTCACGCAGACCCAGTACTTC. Translating it yields CASSHLFGVTQTQYF.

This clone is categorized as medium-sized. This chain links TRBV7-9 with TRBJ1-2; D is ambiguous. Trimming removed 4 bases from V and 5 bases from J, with 8 bases in between. This CDR3 has 12 residues. Germline assignment: CDR1 SEHNR and CDR2 FQNEAQ (reference sequence). CDR3 loop: CASSWTDYGYTF. The CDR3 region has the DNA TGTGCCAGCAGCTGGACGGATTATGGCTACACCTTC.

V and J are TRBV5-4 and TRBJ1-4; a weak D match, TRBD1 (6 bases). This CDR3 spans 17 amino acids. The ends were cut back, 0 bases at V and 2 bases at J, with 14 bases in the middle. From germline, CDR1 is SGHNT and CDR2 YYREEE (reference sequence). CDR3 amino acids: CASSLEQGGMTNEKLFF. The CDR3 bases are TGTGCCAGCAGCTTGGAACAGGGAGGAATGACTAATGAAAAACTGTTTTTT. Based on the CDR3 plus reference TRBV5-4 and TRBJ1-4, the full variable domain is ETGVTQSPTHLIKTRGQQVTLRCSSQSGHNTVSWYQQALGQGPQFIFQYYREEENGRGNFPPRFSGLQFPNYSSELNVNALELDDSALYLCASSLEQGGMTNEKLFFGSGTQLSVL.

This clone was recorded a few times. The rearrangement links TRBV7-9 to TRBJ1-6, with 7 positions matching TRBD1. J was trimmed by 10 bases and V by 5 bases; bases with no gene match: 14. This CDR3 is built from 16 residues. Germline CDR1 is SEHNR and CDR2 is FQNEAQ (reference sequence). Here the CDR3 DNA reads TGTGCCAGCAGCCTAGGGGGCAGCAACCCGGGGTCACCCCTCCACTTT. This codes for CASSLGGSNPGSPLHF.

This clone turned up a few times. The V call is TRBV25-1, the J call TRBJ2-7; D may be TRBD1 or TRBD2 (5 bases each). V lost 3 bases, J lost 3 bases, and 15 bases lay in between. CDR3 size: 15 residues. Germline CDR1 is MGHDK and CDR2 is SYGVNS. CDR3 nucleotide sequence: TGTGCCAGCAGTGATCGGGGTCCGGGGCACTACGAGCAGTACTTC. Encoded protein: CASSDRGPGHYEQYF.

By proportion, this clone is medium-sized (0.01 to 0.1%). The V call is TRBV20-1, the J call TRBJ2-5; D is undetermined. The germline gives CDR1 DFQATT, CDR2 SNEGSKA (reference sequence). Trimming pared 1 base from V and 4 bases from J, leaving 1 base between. The CDR3 spans 10 residues. This CDR3 is CSARVETQYF. CDR3 in DNA: TGCAGTGCTAGAGTAGAGACCCAGTACTTC.

The chain joins TRBV4-2 to TRBJ2-3; possibly TRBD2 for D (6 bases). Trimming pared 4 bases from V and 0 bases from J, leaving 23 bases between. The CDR3 contains 19 residues. Germline CDR1 reads LGHNA; CDR2 reads YNFKEQ. The CDR3 DNA follows: TGTGCCAGCAGCCTACGGCTGGGGGGATTGAGTTCTAGCACAGATACGCAGTATTTT. This encodes CASSLRLGGLSSSTDTQYF.

The rearrangement links TRBV18 to TRBJ1-5; D possibly corresponds to TRBD1 (6 bases). Trimming removed 3 bases from V and 4 bases from J, with 13 bases in between. This CDR3 is 15 amino acids long. In germline, CDR1 is KGHSH, CDR2 LQKENI. The CDR3 DNA reads as TGTGCCAGCTCACCTGGGACATCAAATAATCAGCCCCAGCATTTT. Amino acid sequence: CASSPGTSNNQPQHF. Filled out from reference TRBV18 and TRBJ1-5, the complete variable domain reads NAGVMQNPRHLVRRRGQEARLRCSPMKGHSHVYWYRQLPEEGLKFMVYLQKENIIDESGMPKERFSAEFPKEGPSILRIQQVVRGDSAAYFCASSPGTSNNQPQHFGDGTRLSIL.

In this sample, this clone is medium-sized (0.01 to 0.1%). The chain joins TRBV6-6 to TRBJ1-1; D remains ambiguous. CDR1 is MNHNY and CDR2 is SVGAGI in the germline V gene (reference sequence). CDR3 length equals 14 residues. Trimming took off 4 bases at V and 0 bases at J, with 9 bases between the two ends. The DNA of the CDR3 is TGTGCCAGCAGTTTTACAGATTTGAACACTGAAGCTTTCTTT. It yields the protein CASSFTDLNTEAFF.

This clone was seen many times. V gene TRBV5-1 combines with J gene TRBJ1-6, with 9 bases fitting TRBD1. Trimming cost V 4 bases and J 9 bases; bases outside gene matches: 5. CDR3 length: 14 residues. The V gene's germline CDR1 is SGHRS and CDR2 YFSETQ. CDR3 sequence (DNA): TGCGCCAGCAGCCACGGGACAGGGATTTCACCCCTCCACTTT. Its protein is CASSHGTGISPLHF.

This clone showed up just a few times. This sequence joins TRBV7-2 and TRBJ1-2; TRBD1 aligns across 7 bases. The CDR3 spans 17 residues. V trimming: 7 bases; J trimming: 4 bases; junction bases outside the gene matches: 18. Germline V gene sequence: CDR1 SGHTA, CDR2 FQGNSA. CDR3 in amino acids: CASTGPSEGQVIYGYTF. The DNA for the CDR3 is TGTGCCAGCACCGGCCCCTCCGAAGGACAGGTTATCTATGGCTACACCTTC.

The chain has TRBV12-5 and TRBJ2-5; D is uncertain. The V end was cut by 5 bases, the J end by 6 bases, with 13 bases between. This CDR3 spans 13 amino acids. The V gene's germline CDR1 is LGHNT and CDR2 FRNRAP. The CDR3 region is CASGLGSTQTQYF. The CDR3 DNA reads TGTGCTAGTGGTCTGGGATCCACTCAGACCCAGTACTTC.